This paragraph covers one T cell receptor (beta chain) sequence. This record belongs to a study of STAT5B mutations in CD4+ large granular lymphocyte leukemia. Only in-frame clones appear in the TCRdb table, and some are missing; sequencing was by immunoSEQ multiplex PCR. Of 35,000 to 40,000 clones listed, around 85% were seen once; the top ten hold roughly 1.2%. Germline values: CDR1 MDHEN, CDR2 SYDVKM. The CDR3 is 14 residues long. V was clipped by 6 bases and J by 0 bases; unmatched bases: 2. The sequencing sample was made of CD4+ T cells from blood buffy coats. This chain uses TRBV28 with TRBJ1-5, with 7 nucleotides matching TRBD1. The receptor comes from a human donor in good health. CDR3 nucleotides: TGTGCCAGCAGGGGACAGCTTAGCAATCAGCCCCAGCATTTT. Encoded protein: CASRGQLSNQPQHF. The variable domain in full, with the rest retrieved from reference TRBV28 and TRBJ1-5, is DVKVTQSSRYLVKRTGEKVFLECVQDMDHENMFWYRQDPGLGLRLIYFSYDVKMKEKGDIPEGYSVSREKKERFSLILESASTNQTSMYLCASRGQLSNQPQHFGDGTRLSIL.